This TCR beta chain was recorded in a study of T cell clusters in autoimmune cytopenias. Measured by frequency, this clonotype is medium-sized (0.01 to 0.1%). Its specificity is unknown. Some 40,000 genome equivalents of blood DNA were amplified for TRB. The length of the CDR3 is 14 residues. CDR1 is MNHEY and CDR2 is SVGAGI in the germline V gene. Study-wide results and limits: The T cell clusters were defined only in silico, without experimental functional validation. TRB repertoire shifts in secondary cytopenia and chronic lymphocytic leukemia mostly reflected lymphoma, not autoimmunity.

Multiplex touch-down PCR amplified TRB using TRB-A and TRB-B pools in one tube. TCRdb reprocessed the multiplex PCR reads and reports one entry per CDR3 protein, with no DNA. Its table records 5,000 to 7,000 distinct CDR3 sequences. The sample was also reused in another study, on T cell repertoires in aging, cancer and after chemotherapy. Per that study: In healthy donors, age-related TCR diversity loss mainly reflected lost richness.

The sequence came from a human donor in good health. Sequenced input: peripheral blood. This chain uses TRBV6-5 with TRBJ1-2; TCRdb lists TRBD1, though no DNA is available to test this call. The CDR3 sequence is CASSYSNRGYGYTF.